What follows is one T cell receptor (beta chain) and its context. Its antigen is currently unknown. These data belong to a study of cytomegalovirus exposure and HLA in healthy donors. Between the trimmed V and J ends, which lost 7 bases and 8 bases, there was a span of 13 bases. Germline-derived CDR1 and CDR2 are SGDLS and YYNGEE. This CDR3 region has 12 residues. The PCR was carried out with 60 Vbeta primers and 13 Jbeta primers. This table comes from immunoSEQ multiplex PCR, and its TCRdb copy is limited to in-frame clones, with some not included. Of approximately 190,000 clones listed, over 65% were seen once; the top ten hold approximately 1.8%. All the people who gave samples were healthy bone marrow donors. Points from the study as a whole: Exclusion as indistinguishable affected some V segments, including TRBV6-2 and TRBV6-3.

The sequencing input was PBMCs. The TCR was taken from a woman in her twenties or thirties in good health and CMV-seronegative. The chain links TRBV9 to TRBJ2-1, with D uncertain. The CDR3 bases are TGTGCCAGCGGCTTCGCACCAGATGAGCAGTTCTTC. Translated: CASGFAPDEQFF.